Listed here is a single T cell receptor beta chain. The antigen remains unidentified. This sample was included in a study of cytotoxic CD8 clonotypes in ibrutinib-treated CLL. Per germline, CDR1 MNHNS and CDR2 SASEGT. V lost 4 bases to trimming and J lost 3 bases, with 8 bases between them. The CDR3 extends over 13 amino acids. Study-wide points: Clonality showed a rise at ibrutinib response that reversed toward baseline at progression.

With cryopreserved PBMCs as the source, 1.5 to 2 micrograms of genomic DNA went to TCR beta libraries. Sequencing sought depths of 1 in 200,000 to 1 in 1 million T cells. Using immunoSEQ multiplex PCR, the repertoire was profiled, and TCRdb retains in-frame clones only, with some absent. The sample lists over 95,000 clones; 45% to 65% were seen once. V is TRBV6-1 and J is TRBJ2-3; D not certain. Source: PBMCs, taken after 24 months of ibrutinib treatment. The TCR originated in a human donor with chronic lymphocytic leukemia. CDR3 nucleotides: TGTGCCAGCAGTGCGCTAGGAACAGATACGCAGTATTTT. Protein product: CASSALGTDTQYF.